Listed below are T cell receptor beta chains from one sample, sequenced in a study of Ad26.COV2.S vaccination and SARS-CoV-2 variants. Clones were sequenced by immunoSEQ multiplex PCR, and TCRdb holds only the in-frame ones, with some missing. The table includes hundreds of thousands of clones, around four fifths detected once. Sequencing used peripheral blood, obtained in a trial of Ad26.COV2.S vaccine versus placebo. These receptor sequences come from a person between 18 and 59 years old who received the Ad26.COV2.S COVID-19 vaccine or a placebo. The CDR3 runs from the conserved cysteine through the conserved F or W. Fields, in order: D gene, V gene, J gene, CDR3 length, clone size, CDR3 DNA, CDR3 protein. The D gene is left open where the match is weak. Clone size is given for some rows only: seen once, a few or many times, or a class if the clone is expanded.

D: -; V: TRBV18; J: TRBJ2-1; length: 15; size: -; DNA: TGTGCCAGCTCACCACCGGGAGTCTCCTACAATGAGCAGTTCTTC; CDR3: CASSPPGVSYNEQFF
D: TRBD1; V: TRBV3-1/TRBV3-2; J: TRBJ2-2; length: 15; size: -; DNA: TGTGCCAGCAGTTCGGGACAGGGGGTCGCCGGGGAGCTGTTTTTT; CDR3: CASSSGQGVAGELFF
D: TRBD2; V: TRBV28; J: TRBJ2-2; length: 14; size: -; DNA: TGTGCCAGCAGACCGGGACTAGCGGCCGGGGAGCTGTTTTTT; CDR3: CASRPGLAAGELFF
D: TRBD1; V: TRBV7-6; J: TRBJ1-6; length: 15; size: -; DNA: TGTGCCAGCAGCTTAGTCGGCAGGGGGCAATCACCCCTCCACTTT; CDR3: CASSLVGRGQSPLHF
D: -; V: TRBV5-4; J: TRBJ1-2; length: 13; size: -; DNA: TGTGCCAGCAGCCGAAGTGGGATCTATGGCTACACCTTC; CDR3: CASSRSGIYGYTF
D: -; V: TRBV7-9; J: TRBJ1-1; length: 14; size: -; DNA: TGTGCCAGCAGCTTCACGGGGGCAGGCACTGAAGCTTTCTTT; CDR3: CASSFTGAGTEAFF
D: -; V: TRBV27; J: TRBJ1-1; length: 15; size: -; DNA: TGTGCCAGCAGTCTTACAGTTTTCATGAACACTGAAGCTTTCTTT; CDR3: CASSLTVFMNTEAFF
D: TRBD2; V: TRBV7-2; J: TRBJ2-2; length: 16; size: -; DNA: TGTGCCAGCAGCTTAGGGCGGGGGGGGAACACCGGGGAGCTGTTTTTT; CDR3: CASSLGRGGNTGELFF
D: -; V: TRBV19; J: TRBJ1-4; length: 14; size: many; DNA: TGTGCCAGTAGTTTCGGGTGGATGGATGAAAAACTGTTTTTT; CDR3: CASSFGWMDEKLFF
D: -; V: TRBV5-6; J: TRBJ2-5; length: 14; size: -; DNA: TGTGCCAGCAGCTTGGGGGGGATTGGAGAGACCCAGTACTTC; CDR3: CASSLGGIGETQYF
D: -; V: TRBV24-1; J: TRBJ2-5; length: 14; size: -; DNA: TGTGCCACCAGTTCAGGGTCACTCCAAGAGACCCAGTACTTC; CDR3: CATSSGSLQETQYF
D: TRBD1; V: TRBV19; J: TRBJ1-5; length: 15; size: -; DNA: TGTGCCAGTAGTCTCCGACAGGGGGCCGGACAGCCCCAGCATTTT; CDR3: CASSLRQGAGQPQHF
D: -; V: TRBV9; J: TRBJ1-5; length: 13; size: -; DNA: TGTGCCAGCGCGAGGGGGGAAACAGGGCCCCAGCATTTT; CDR3: CASARGETGPQHF
D: TRBD2; V: TRBV24-1; J: TRBJ2-1; length: 15; size: -; DNA: TGTGCCACCAGTGATTGGGGGGGGGTTGGGGATGAGCAGTTCTTC; CDR3: CATSDWGGVGDEQFF
D: TRBD2; V: TRBV4-2; J: TRBJ2-1; length: 17; size: few; DNA: TGTGCCAGCAGCCTGGGACTAGCGGGGGCCCCCTCGGATGAGCAGTTCTTC; CDR3: CASSLGLAGAPSDEQFF
D: -; V: TRBV19; J: TRBJ1-2; length: 13; size: -; DNA: TGTGCCAGTAGTATGACATCGACGGGAGGCTACACCTTC; CDR3: CASSMTSTGGYTF
D: TRBD1; V: TRBV9; J: TRBJ1-1; length: 16; size: -; DNA: TGTGCCAGCAGCGTAGGCCCCCACAGGGGGAAAACTGAAGCTTTCTTT; CDR3: CASSVGPHRGKTEAFF
D: TRBD2; V: TRBV13; J: TRBJ2-3; length: 17; size: -; DNA: TGTGCCAGCAGCGAAATAGCGGGAGGGCCACTCACAGATACGCAGTATTTT; CDR3: CASSEIAGGPLTDTQYF
D: -; V: TRBV28; J: TRBJ1-2; length: 13; size: -; DNA: TGTGCCAGCAGTTTACAACTCGTCTATGGCTACACCTTC; CDR3: CASSLQLVYGYTF
D: TRBD1; V: TRBV14; J: TRBJ2-2; length: 15; size: -; DNA: TGTGCCAGCAGCCAGGCTTACAGGGGCGCCGGGGAGCTGTTTTTT; CDR3: CASSQAYRGAGELFF
D: -; V: TRBV5-1; J: TRBJ1-6; length: 13; size: -; DNA: TGCGCCAGCAGCTTGGCAACTCGTTCACCCCTCCACTTT; CDR3: CASSLATRSPLHF
D: TRBD1; V: TRBV18; J: TRBJ2-7; length: 15; size: -; DNA: TGTGCCAGCTCATCTCGGGACAGGGTCTCCTACGAGCAGTACTTC; CDR3: CASSSRDRVSYEQYF
D: TRBD2; V: TRBV19; J: TRBJ2-1; length: 15; size: few; DNA: TGTGCCAGTAGTCGTAGCGGGGGCTCCTACAATGAGCAGTTCTTC; CDR3: CASSRSGGSYNEQFF
D: TRBD1; V: TRBV6-6; J: TRBJ2-1; length: 13; size: -; DNA: TGTGCCAGCAGGACAGGGGAAGGCAATGAGCAGTTCTTC; CDR3: CASRTGEGNEQFF
D: TRBD1; V: TRBV3-1/TRBV3-2; J: TRBJ1-2; length: 15; size: -; DNA: TGTGCCAGCAGCCGGTCGGACAGGACTCTCTATGGCTACACCTTC; CDR3: CASSRSDRTLYGYTF
D: TRBD2; V: TRBV4-1; J: TRBJ2-1; length: 15; size: once; DNA: TGCGCCAGCAGCCTCGGGGGGGTTTCCTACAATGAGCAGTTCTTC; CDR3: CASSLGGVSYNEQFF
D: -; V: TRBV27; J: TRBJ1-1; length: 14; size: -; DNA: TGTGCCAGCAGTTTTCCCCGGGCGAACACTGAAGCTTTCTTT; CDR3: CASSFPRANTEAFF
D: TRBD1; V: TRBV5-1; J: TRBJ2-7; length: 15; size: few; DNA: TGCGCCAGCAGCGCCGTCGGGACAGGTCCCTACGAGCAGTACTTC; CDR3: CASSAVGTGPYEQYF
D: TRBD1; V: TRBV6-5; J: TRBJ2-7; length: 14; size: -; DNA: TGTGCCAGCAGGCCGGGACAGGGGGTTCACGAGCAGTACTTC; CDR3: CASRPGQGVHEQYF
D: TRBD1; V: TRBV5-8; J: TRBJ2-3; length: 15; size: -; DNA: TGTGCCAGCAGCTGGGGACAGGGCAGCACAGATACGCAGTATTTT; CDR3: CASSWGQGSTDTQYF
D: -; V: TRBV30; J: TRBJ1-1; length: 12; size: -; DNA: TGTGCCTGGAGCGCGGACAGCACTGAAGCTTTCTTT; CDR3: CAWSADSTEAFF
D: -; V: TRBV20-1; J: TRBJ2-7; length: 13; size: -; DNA: TGCAGTGCTAGTGGCGGGCTTAGGTACGAGCAGTACTTC; CDR3: CSASGGLRYEQYF
D: -; V: TRBV6-5; J: TRBJ2-1; length: 14; size: -; DNA: TGTGCCAGCAGTTACGGGGGTTCTCGCAATGAGCAGTTCTTC; CDR3: CASSYGGSRNEQFF
D: -; V: TRBV18; J: TRBJ2-5; length: 14; size: -; DNA: TGTGCCAGCTCACCACCGGGCACTCAAGAGACCCAGTACTTC; CDR3: CASSPPGTQETQYF
D: TRBD2; V: TRBV7-8; J: TRBJ2-3; length: 13; size: -; DNA: TGTGCCAGTCGACTAGCGGGGGAGTCTGCGCAGTATTTT; CDR3: CASRLAGESAQYF
D: TRBD1; V: TRBV6-5; J: TRBJ1-2; length: 15; size: once; DNA: TGTGCCAGCCAACCCAGACGACAGGGAAAAGGAGGCTACACCTTC; CDR3: CASQPRRQGKGGYTF